The entry that follows covers one TCR beta chain sequence. Participants were aged about 18 to 100 years from roughly 25 US areas. This entry is derived from a study of blood T cell repertoires in COVID-19. Per germline, CDR1 LNHDA and CDR2 SQIVND (reference sequence). CDR3 length equals 17 residues. V was trimmed by 3 bases and J by 1 base, leaving 16 bases between them. Libraries were prepared by immunoSEQ multiplex PCR; TCRdb keeps only in-frame clonotypes and omits some of them. The sample yields 390,000 or so clones, 85% to 90% seen once. The clonotype comes from a man aged 18 to 29 who had recovered from COVID-19. V usage is TRBV19 and J usage is TRBJ1-5; D perhaps matches TRBD1 (6 bases). Sequencing was performed on PBMCs or T cells enriched from blood (not recorded which). CDR3 amino acids: CASSIDWDTNSNQPQHF. The CDR3 DNA sequence: TGTGCCAGTAGTATTGATTGGGACACTAACAGCAATCAGCCCCAGCATTTT.